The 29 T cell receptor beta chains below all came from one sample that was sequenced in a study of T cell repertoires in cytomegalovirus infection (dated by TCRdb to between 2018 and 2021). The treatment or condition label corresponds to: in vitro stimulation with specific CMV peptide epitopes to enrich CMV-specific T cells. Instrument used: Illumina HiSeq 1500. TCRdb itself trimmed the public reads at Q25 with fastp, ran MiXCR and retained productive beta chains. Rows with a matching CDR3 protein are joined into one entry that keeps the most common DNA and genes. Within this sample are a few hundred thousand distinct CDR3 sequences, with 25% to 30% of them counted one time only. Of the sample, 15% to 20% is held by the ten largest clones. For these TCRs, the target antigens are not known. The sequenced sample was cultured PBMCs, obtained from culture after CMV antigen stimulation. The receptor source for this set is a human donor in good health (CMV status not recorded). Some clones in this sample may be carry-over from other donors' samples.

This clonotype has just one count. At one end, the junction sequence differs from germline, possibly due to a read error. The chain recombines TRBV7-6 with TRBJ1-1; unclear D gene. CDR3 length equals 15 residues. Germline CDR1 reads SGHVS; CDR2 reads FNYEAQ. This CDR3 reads CASRPTGNMNIEAFF. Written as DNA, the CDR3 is TGTGCCAGCAGACCAACGGGAAACATGAACATTGAAGCTTTCTTT.

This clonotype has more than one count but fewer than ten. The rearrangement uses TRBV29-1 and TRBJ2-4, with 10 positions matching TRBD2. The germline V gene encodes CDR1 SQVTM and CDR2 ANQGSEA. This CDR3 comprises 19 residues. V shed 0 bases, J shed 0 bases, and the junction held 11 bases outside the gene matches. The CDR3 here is CSVEEGSGRIRLAKNIQYF. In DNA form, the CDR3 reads TGCAGCGTTGAAGAGGGTAGCGGGAGGATCCGCTTAGCCAAAAACATTCAGTACTTC.

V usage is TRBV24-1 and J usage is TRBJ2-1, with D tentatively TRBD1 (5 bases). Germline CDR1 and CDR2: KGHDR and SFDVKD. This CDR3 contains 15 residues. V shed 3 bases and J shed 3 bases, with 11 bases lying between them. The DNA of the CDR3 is TGTGCCACCAGTGATACGAGACAGCGCTACAATGAGCAGTTCTTC. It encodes CATSDTRQRYNEQFF.

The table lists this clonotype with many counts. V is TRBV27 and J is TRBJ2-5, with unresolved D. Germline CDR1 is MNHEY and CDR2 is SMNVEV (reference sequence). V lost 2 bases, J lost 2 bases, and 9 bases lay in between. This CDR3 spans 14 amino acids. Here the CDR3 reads CASSLSWDQETQYF. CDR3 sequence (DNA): TGTGCCAGCAGTTTAAGTTGGGATCAAGAGACCCAGTACTTC.

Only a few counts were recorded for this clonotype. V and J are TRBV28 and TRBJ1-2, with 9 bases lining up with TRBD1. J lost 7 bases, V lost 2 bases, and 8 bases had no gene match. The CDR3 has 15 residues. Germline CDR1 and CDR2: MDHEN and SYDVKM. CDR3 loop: CASSLEQGAQRGYTF. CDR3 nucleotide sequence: TGTGCCAGCAGTTTAGAACAGGGGGCACAACGTGGCTACACCTTC.

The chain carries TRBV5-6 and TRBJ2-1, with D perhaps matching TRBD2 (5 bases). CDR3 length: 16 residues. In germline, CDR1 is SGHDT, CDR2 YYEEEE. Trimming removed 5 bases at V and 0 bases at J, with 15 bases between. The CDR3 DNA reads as TGTGCCAGCAGTTTTGGGGAGCGGCGCTCCTACAATGAGCAGTTCTTC. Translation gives CASSFGERRSYNEQFF.

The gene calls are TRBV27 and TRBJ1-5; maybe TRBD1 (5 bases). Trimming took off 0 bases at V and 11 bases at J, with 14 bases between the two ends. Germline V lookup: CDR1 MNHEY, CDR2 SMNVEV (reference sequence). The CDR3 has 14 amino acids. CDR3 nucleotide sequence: TGTGCCAGCAGTTTATCAGGCTCTCTACAGGCCCAGCATTTT. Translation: CASSLSGSLQAQHF.

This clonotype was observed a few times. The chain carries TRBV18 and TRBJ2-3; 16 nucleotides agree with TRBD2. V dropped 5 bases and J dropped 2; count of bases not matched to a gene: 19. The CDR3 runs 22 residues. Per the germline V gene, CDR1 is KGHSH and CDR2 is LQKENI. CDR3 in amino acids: CASSTLPNHGTSGRAHTDTQYF. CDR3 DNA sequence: TGTGCCAGCTCAACGCTCCCGAACCATGGGACTAGCGGGAGGGCCCACACAGATACGCAGTATTTT.

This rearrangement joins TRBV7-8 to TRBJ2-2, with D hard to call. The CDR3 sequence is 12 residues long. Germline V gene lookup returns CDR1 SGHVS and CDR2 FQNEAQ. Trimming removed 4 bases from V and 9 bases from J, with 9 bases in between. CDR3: CASSYTSRELFF. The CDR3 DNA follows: TGTGCCAGCAGCTATACATCCCGGGAGCTGTTTTTT.

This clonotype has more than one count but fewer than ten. The CDR3 here is CASSRRDPNYGYTF. In nucleotides, the CDR3 is TGTGCCAGCAGCCGAAGGGACCCTAACTATGGCTACACCTTC. The chain employs TRBV11-1 and TRBJ1-2, with a weak D call TRBD1 (5 bases). The germline V gene encodes CDR1 SGHAT and CDR2 FQDESV (reference sequence). This CDR3 has 14 amino acids. Trimming took off 5 bases at V and 0 bases at J, with 10 bases between the two ends. The whole variable domain, remainder taken from reference TRBV11-1 and TRBJ1-2, is EAEVAQSPRYKITEKSQAVAFWCDPISGHATLYWYRQILGQGPELLVQFQDESVVDDSQLPKDRFSAERLKGVDSTLKIQPAELGDSAMYLCASSRRDPNYGYTFGSGTRLTVV.

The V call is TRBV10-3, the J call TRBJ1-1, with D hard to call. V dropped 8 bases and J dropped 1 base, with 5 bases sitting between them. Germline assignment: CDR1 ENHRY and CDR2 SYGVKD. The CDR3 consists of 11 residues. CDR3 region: CAIQSNTEAFF. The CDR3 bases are TGTGCCATCCAATCGAACACTGAAGCTTTCTTT.

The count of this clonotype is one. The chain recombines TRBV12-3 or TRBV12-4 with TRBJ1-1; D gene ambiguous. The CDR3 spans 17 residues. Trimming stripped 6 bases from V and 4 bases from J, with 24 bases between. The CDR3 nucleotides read TGTGCCAGCAGACGACCTTCGGGCAGGCGGGCGGGCACTGAAGCTTTCTTT. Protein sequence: CASRRPSGRRAGTEAFF.

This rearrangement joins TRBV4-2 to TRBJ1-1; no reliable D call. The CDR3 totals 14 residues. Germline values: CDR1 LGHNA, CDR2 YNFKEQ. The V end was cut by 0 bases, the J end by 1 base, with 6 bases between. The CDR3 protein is CASSQEWRNTEAFF. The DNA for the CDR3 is TGTGCCAGCAGCCAAGAGTGGCGGAACACTGAAGCTTTCTTT.

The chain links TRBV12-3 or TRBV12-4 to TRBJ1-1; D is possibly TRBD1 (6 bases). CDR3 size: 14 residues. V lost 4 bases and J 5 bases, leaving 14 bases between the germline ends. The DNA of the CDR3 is TGTGCCAGCAGTTATGGACAGAGTAGGACTGAAGCTTTCTTT. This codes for CASSYGQSRTEAFF.

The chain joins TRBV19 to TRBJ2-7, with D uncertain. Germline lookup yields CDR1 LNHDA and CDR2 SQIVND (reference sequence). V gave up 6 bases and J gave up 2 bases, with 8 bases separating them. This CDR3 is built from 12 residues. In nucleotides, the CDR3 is TGTGCCAGTAGATCTCATACCTACGAGCAGTACTTC. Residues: CASRSHTYEQYF.

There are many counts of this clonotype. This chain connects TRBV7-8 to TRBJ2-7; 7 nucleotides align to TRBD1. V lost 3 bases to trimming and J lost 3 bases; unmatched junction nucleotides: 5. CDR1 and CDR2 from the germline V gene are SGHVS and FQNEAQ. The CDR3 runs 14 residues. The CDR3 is CASSLDGTVYEQYF. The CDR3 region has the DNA TGTGCCAGCAGCTTGGACGGGACAGTCTACGAGCAGTACTTC.

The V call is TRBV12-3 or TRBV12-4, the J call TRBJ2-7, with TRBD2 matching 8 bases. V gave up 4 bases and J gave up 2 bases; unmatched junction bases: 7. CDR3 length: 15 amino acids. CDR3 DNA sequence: TGTGCCAGCAGTTGGGGGGTAGCGGGGACCTACGAGCAGTACTTC. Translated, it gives CASSWGVAGTYEQYF.

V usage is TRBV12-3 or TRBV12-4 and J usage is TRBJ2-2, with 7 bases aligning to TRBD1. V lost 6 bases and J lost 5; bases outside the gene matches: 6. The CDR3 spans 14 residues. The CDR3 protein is CASRKTGVTGELFF. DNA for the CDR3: TGTGCCAGCAGGAAAACAGGGGTTACCGGGGAGCTGTTTTTT.

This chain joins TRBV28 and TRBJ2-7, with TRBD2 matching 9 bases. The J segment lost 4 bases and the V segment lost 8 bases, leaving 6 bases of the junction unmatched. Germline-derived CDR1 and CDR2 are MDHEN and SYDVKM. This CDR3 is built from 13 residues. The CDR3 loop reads CASLGGREYEQYF. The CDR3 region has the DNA TGTGCCAGCCTCGGCGGGAGGGAGTACGAGCAGTACTTC.

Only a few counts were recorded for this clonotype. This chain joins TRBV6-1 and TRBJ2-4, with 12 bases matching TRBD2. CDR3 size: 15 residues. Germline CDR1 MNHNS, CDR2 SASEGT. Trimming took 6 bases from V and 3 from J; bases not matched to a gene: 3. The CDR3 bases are TGTGCCAGCAGCGCTAGCGGGAGGGGCAAAAACATTCAGTACTTC. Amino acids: CASSASGRGKNIQYF.

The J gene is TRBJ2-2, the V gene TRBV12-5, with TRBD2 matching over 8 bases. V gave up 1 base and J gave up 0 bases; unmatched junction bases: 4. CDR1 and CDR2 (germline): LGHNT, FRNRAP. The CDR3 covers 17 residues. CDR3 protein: CASGLGGGPANTGELFF. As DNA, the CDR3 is TGTGCTAGTGGTTTGGGCGGGGGGCCAGCGAACACCGGGGAGCTGTTTTTT.

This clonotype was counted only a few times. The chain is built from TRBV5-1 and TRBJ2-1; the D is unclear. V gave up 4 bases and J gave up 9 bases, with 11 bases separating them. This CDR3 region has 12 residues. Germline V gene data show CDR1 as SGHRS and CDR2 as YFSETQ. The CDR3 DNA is TGCGCCAGCAGCGGGCTACGCGGTGAGCAGTTCTTC. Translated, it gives CASSGLRGEQFF.

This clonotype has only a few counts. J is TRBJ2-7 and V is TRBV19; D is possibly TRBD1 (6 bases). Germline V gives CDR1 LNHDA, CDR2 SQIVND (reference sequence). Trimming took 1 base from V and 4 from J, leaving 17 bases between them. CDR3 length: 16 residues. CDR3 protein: CASSIAPGDTPYEQYF. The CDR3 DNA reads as TGTGCCAGTAGTATAGCCCCAGGGGACACTCCGTACGAGCAGTACTTC.

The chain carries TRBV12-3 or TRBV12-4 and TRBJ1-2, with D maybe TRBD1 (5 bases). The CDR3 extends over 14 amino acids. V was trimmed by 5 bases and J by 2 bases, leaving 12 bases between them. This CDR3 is CASSPQTVNYGYTF. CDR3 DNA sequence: TGTGCCAGCAGTCCCCAGACAGTAAACTATGGCTACACCTTC.

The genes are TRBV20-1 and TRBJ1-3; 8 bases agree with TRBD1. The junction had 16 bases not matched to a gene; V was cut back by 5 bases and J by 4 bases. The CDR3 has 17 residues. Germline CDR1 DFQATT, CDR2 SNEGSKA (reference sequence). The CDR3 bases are TGCAGTGCTCTTTCTCCTCAGGGGGCGCGGGGAGGAAACACCATATATTTT. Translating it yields CSALSPQGARGGNTIYF.

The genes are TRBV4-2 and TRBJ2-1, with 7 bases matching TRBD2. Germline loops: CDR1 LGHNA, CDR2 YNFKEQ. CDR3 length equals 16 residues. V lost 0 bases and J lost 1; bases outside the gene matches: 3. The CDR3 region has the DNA TGTGCCAGCAGCCAAGAAATGCGGGGGTCCTACAATGAGCAGTTCTTC. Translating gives CASSQEMRGSYNEQFF.

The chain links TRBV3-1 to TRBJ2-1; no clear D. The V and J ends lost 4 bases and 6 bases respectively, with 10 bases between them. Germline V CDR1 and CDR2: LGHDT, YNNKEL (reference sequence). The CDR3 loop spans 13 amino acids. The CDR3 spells CASSRPQVNEQFF. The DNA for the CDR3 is TGTGCCAGCAGCCGACCTCAGGTCAATGAGCAGTTCTTC.

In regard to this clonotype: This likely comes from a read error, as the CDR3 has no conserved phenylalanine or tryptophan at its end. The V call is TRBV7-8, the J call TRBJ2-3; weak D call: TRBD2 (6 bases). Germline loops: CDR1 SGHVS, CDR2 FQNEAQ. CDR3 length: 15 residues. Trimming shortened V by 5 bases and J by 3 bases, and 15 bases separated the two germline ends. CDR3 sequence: CASSPLYGGTDTQYL. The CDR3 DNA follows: TGTGCCAGCAGCCCCTTGTACGGGGGAACAGATACGCAGTATTTG.

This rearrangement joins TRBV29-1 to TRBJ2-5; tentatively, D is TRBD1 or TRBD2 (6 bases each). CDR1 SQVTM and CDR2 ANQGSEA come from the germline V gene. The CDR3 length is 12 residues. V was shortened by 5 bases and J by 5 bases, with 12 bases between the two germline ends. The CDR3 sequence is CSVSQGRETQYF. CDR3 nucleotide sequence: TGCAGCGTTTCCCAGGGGAGGGAGACCCAGTACTTC.